This passage covers 21 T cell receptor beta chains from one sample sequenced in a study of siplizumab effects on memory and regulatory T cells (dated 2019 in TCRdb). The library was prepared using the immunoSEQ multiplex PCR assay. Drawn from immuneACCESS, this table holds only the in-frame rearrangements with V and J called that TCRdb kept. Clones are partly lost; checked studies trace under half to an unresolved V gene and leave the rest unexplained. The sample has 90,000 to 120,000 clones on record, about 91% of them singletons. Clones ranked in the top ten supply around 0.73% of the sample. Sequenced sample: Tregs sorted from blood. These receptors all come from a human donor in good health.

The chain employs TRBV5-1 and TRBJ2-7, with 8 nucleotides matching TRBD2. Germline values: CDR1 SGHRS, CDR2 YFSETQ. V lost 4 bases, J lost 4 bases, and 22 bases stayed unmatched. This CDR3 region has 19 residues. The CDR3 protein is CASSPGLTAGGGFTYEQYF. CDR3 nucleotide sequence: TGCGCCAGCAGCCCGGGACTGACCGCGGGGGGAGGTTTTACTTACGAGCAGTACTTC. Looking up the rest from reference TRBV5-1 and TRBJ2-7 gives the full variable domain: KAGVTQTPRYLIKTRGQQVTLSCSPISGHRSVSWYQQTPGQGLQFLFEYFSETQRNKGNFPGRFSGRQFSNSRSEMNVSTLELGDSALYLCASSPGLTAGGGFTYEQYFGPGTRLTVT.

The chain has TRBV9 and TRBJ1-1, with D uncertain. The germline V and J ends were trimmed by 4 bases and 4 bases, with 8 bases remaining between them. The germline CDR1 and CDR2 sequences are SGDLS and YYNGEE. The CDR3 has 12 amino acids. CDR3 bases: TGTGCCAGCAGCCCCGTAGGCACTGAAGCTTTCTTT. Translation gives CASSPVGTEAFF. The entire variable domain, with the rest obtained from reference TRBV9 and TRBJ1-1, is as follows: DSGVTQTPKHLITATGQRVTLRCSPRSGDLSVYWYQQSLDQGLQFLIQYYNGEERAKGNILERFSAQQFPDLHSELNLSSLELGDSALYFCASSPVGTEAFFGQGTRLTVV.

The rearrangement joins TRBV9 to TRBJ2-6; D is unclear. The germline CDR1 and CDR2 sequences are SGDLS and YYNGEE. The germline V and J ends were trimmed by 0 bases and 0 bases, with 7 bases remaining between them. The CDR3 runs 16 residues. In DNA, the CDR3 is TGTGCCAGCAGCGTAGTCGAAATCTCTGGGGCCAACGTCCTGACTTTC. Encoded protein: CASSVVEISGANVLTF.

The V call is TRBV28, the J call TRBJ1-1, with 7 positions matching TRBD1. There are 15 residues in the CDR3. The V gene end was trimmed by 5 bases and the J gene end by 8 bases; junction bases not matched to a gene: 14. The germline V gene has CDR1 MDHEN and CDR2 SYDVKM. This CDR3 is CASSPQTGFSFEAFF. In DNA, the CDR3 is TGTGCCAGCAGTCCGCAGACAGGGTTTAGTTTCGAAGCTTTCTTT. Drawing the rest from reference TRBV28 and TRBJ1-1, the complete variable domain is DVKVTQSSRYLVKRTGEKVFLECVQDMDHENMFWYRQDPGLGLRLIYFSYDVKMKEKGDIPEGYSVSREKKERFSLILESASTNQTSMYLCASSPQTGFSFEAFFGQGTRLTVV.

V is TRBV5-1 and J is TRBJ2-3, with a tentative D call TRBD2 (5 bases). CDR3 length: 14 amino acids. Trimming removed 0 bases at V and 4 bases at J, with 9 bases between. Germline V CDR1 and CDR2: SGHRS, YFSETQ. CDR3 nucleotides: TGCGCCAGCAGCTTGGGCGGACTGGCAGATACGCAGTATTTT. As protein: CASSLGGLADTQYF. Drawing the rest from reference TRBV5-1 and TRBJ2-3, the complete variable domain is KAGVTQTPRYLIKTRGQQVTLSCSPISGHRSVSWYQQTPGQGLQFLFEYFSETQRNKGNFPGRFSGRQFSNSRSEMNVSTLELGDSALYLCASSLGGLADTQYFGPGTRLTVL.

The chain joins TRBV21-1 to TRBJ1-5. TRBV21-1 is a documented pseudogene. The CDR3 sequence is 17 residues long. CDR3 DNA sequence: TGTGCCAGCAGCAAAAAAGGGAGGAACGGTAACAATCAGCCCCAGCATTTT. This codes for CASSKKGRNGNNQPQHF.

The rearrangement uses TRBV10-3 and TRBJ1-1; no clear D gene. Germline CDR1 is ENHRY and CDR2 is SYGVKD. There are 16 residues in the CDR3. Trimming cost V 2 bases and J 4 bases, with 17 bases left between them. CDR3 bases: TGTGCCATCAGTGAGACCTCCGGGGTTATAAGCACTGAAGCTTTCTTT. It translates to CAISETSGVISTEAFF.

V gene TRBV29-1 combines with J gene TRBJ1-2, with D unresolved. V gave up 5 bases and J gave up 8 bases, with 15 bases separating them. There are 12 residues in the CDR3. Germline V gene data show CDR1 as SQVTM and CDR2 as ANQGSEA. CDR3 in amino acids: CSVKIGLGGYTF. As DNA, the CDR3 is TGCAGCGTTAAGATCGGTTTGGGCGGCTACACCTTC. Using reference TRBV29-1 and TRBJ1-2 for the parts outside the CDR3, the full variable domain is SAVISQKPSRDICQRGTSLTIQCQVDSQVTMMFWYRQQPGQSLTLIATANQGSEATYESGFVIDKFPISRPNLTFSTLTVSNMSPEDSSIYLCSVKIGLGGYTFGSGTRLTVV.

V and J are TRBV5-5 and TRBJ2-7; possible D gene TRBD1, 5 bases. V shed 4 bases and J shed 4 bases, with 15 bases lying between them. The CDR3 length is 14 residues. Germline-derived CDR1 and CDR2 are SGHKS and YYEKEE (reference sequence). The CDR3: CASSLRSGLYEQYF. In DNA, the CDR3 is TGTGCCAGCAGCCTACGTTCAGGGTTGTACGAGCAGTACTTC.

This clone has only one observation. CDR3 amino acids: CAISGQTSSYEQYF. CDR3 nucleotides: TGTGCCATCAGTGGACAGACAAGCTCCTACGAGCAGTACTTC. This chain links TRBV10-3 with TRBJ2-7, with a weak D call TRBD1 (5 bases). The V end was cut by 4 bases, the J end by 0 bases, with 10 bases between. CDR3 length equals 14 residues. Germline V gene sequence: CDR1 ENHRY, CDR2 SYGVKD.

The chain is built from TRBV6-5 and TRBJ1-4; D not resolved. CDR1 and CDR2 from the germline V gene are MNHEY and SVGAGI. This CDR3 spans 14 amino acids. V lost 2 bases and J 6 bases, leaving 10 bases between the germline ends. CDR3 nucleotides: TGTGCCAGCAGTTACCGGGGATCGGATGAAAAACTGTTTTTT. Translated: CASSYRGSDEKLFF.

CDR3 nucleotide sequence: TGTGCCATCAGTGAAGGGGGGGGGACTAACACTGAAGCTTTCTTT. Its protein is CAISEGGGTNTEAFF. J is TRBJ1-1 and V is TRBV10-3; tentatively, D is TRBD1 (6 bases). This CDR3 is built from 15 residues. CDR1 is ENHRY and CDR2 is SYGVKD in the germline V gene. The V end was cut by 3 bases, the J end by 2 bases, with 13 bases between.

The gene calls are TRBV28 and TRBJ1-5; TRBD1 might be the D (6 bases). Germline V gene sequence: CDR1 MDHEN, CDR2 SYDVKM. V lost 6 bases and J 2 bases, leaving 8 bases between the germline ends. This CDR3 spans 13 amino acids. This chain's CDR3 is CASRPGGNQPQHF. The CDR3 nucleotides read TGTGCCAGCAGACCAGGGGGCAATCAGCCCCAGCATTTT.

This clone was detected once. The V and J genes are TRBV6-6 and TRBJ2-2, with unresolved D. Germline V gives CDR1 MNHNY, CDR2 SVGAGI (reference sequence). The germline V and J ends were trimmed by 0 bases and 7 bases, with 12 bases remaining between them. CDR3 length equals 15 residues. This CDR3 is CASSYSSGKGGELFF. In DNA, the CDR3 is TGTGCCAGCAGTTACTCGAGTGGGAAGGGCGGGGAGCTGTTTTTT.

The chain employs TRBV29-1 and TRBJ2-1, with TRBD2 identical over 7 bases. Germline V gene lookup returns CDR1 SQVTM and CDR2 ANQGSEA. The junction had 11 bases not matched to a gene; V was cut back by 2 bases and J by 7 bases. This CDR3 has 15 amino acids. In DNA form, the CDR3 reads TGCAGCGTTGAATTTATTTCGACTAGCAGTAATGAGCAGTTCTTC. This codes for CSVEFISTSSNEQFF.

The gene calls are TRBV5-1 and TRBJ1-3, with D unclear. The CDR3 is made up of 15 amino acids. Trimming cost V 0 bases and J 2 bases, with 9 bases left between them. Germline V gene data show CDR1 as SGHRS and CDR2 as YFSETQ. The CDR3: CASSLDPGTGNTIYF. For the CDR3, the DNA is TGCGCCAGCAGCTTGGATCCGGGGACTGGAAACACCATATATTTT. Based on the CDR3 plus reference TRBV5-1 and TRBJ1-3, the full variable domain is KAGVTQTPRYLIKTRGQQVTLSCSPISGHRSVSWYQQTPGQGLQFLFEYFSETQRNKGNFPGRFSGRQFSNSRSEMNVSTLELGDSALYLCASSLDPGTGNTIYFGEGSWLTVV.

V usage is TRBV18 and J usage is TRBJ2-6; D not resolved. Trimming left V 0 bases short and J 2 bases short, with 11 bases between. The CDR3 loop spans 17 amino acids. Germline V CDR1 and CDR2: KGHSH, LQKENI. The CDR3 coding sequence is TGTGCCAGCTCACCACCCTATTTGGGGACTGGGGCCAACGTCCTGACTTTC. It specifies CASSPPYLGTGANVLTF.

The rearrangement uses TRBV14 and TRBJ2-5, with a possible D match to TRBD2 (6 bases). V lost 4 bases, J lost 7 bases, and 7 bases lay in between. This CDR3 has 11 residues. Germline V gene lookup returns CDR1 SGHDN and CDR2 FVKESK. The CDR3 DNA sequence: TGTGCCAGCAGCCTCGGGGGGACCCAGTACTTC. This translates into CASSLGGTQYF. The whole variable domain, remainder taken from reference TRBV14 and TRBJ2-5, is EAGVTQFPSHSVIEKGQTVTLRCDPISGHDNLYWYRRVMGKEIKFLLHFVKESKQDESGMPNNRFLAERTGGTYSTLKVQPAELEDSGVYFCASSLGGTQYFGPGTRLLVL.

The chain is built from TRBV27 and TRBJ1-1; 8 nucleotides agree with TRBD1. CDR1 is MNHEY, CDR2 SMNVEV, per germline (reference sequence). The CDR3 is 20 amino acids. The junction had 21 bases not matched to a gene; V was cut back by 4 bases and J by 2 bases. The CDR3, as DNA: TGTGCCAGCAGTTGGAAGCCGTCTGGAGTTGGGGACAGGATAAACACTGAAGCTTTCTTT. It encodes CASSWKPSGVGDRINTEAFF.

Note on this clone: The sample holds other DNA sequences that translate to the same CDR3. This chain uses TRBV9 with TRBJ2-7; 10 bases align to TRBD2. The CDR3 is made up of 15 amino acids. Trimming removed 0 bases from V and 3 bases from J; junction bases left unmatched: 3. Germline loops: CDR1 SGDLS, CDR2 YYNGEE. The CDR3: CASSVGLAGRYEQYF. CDR3 in DNA: TGTGCCAGCAGCGTAGGACTAGCGGGCCGCTACGAGCAGTACTTC. The variable domain in full, with the rest retrieved from reference TRBV9 and TRBJ2-7, is DSGVTQTPKHLITATGQRVTLRCSPRSGDLSVYWYQQSLDQGLQFLIQYYNGEERAKGNILERFSAQQFPDLHSELNLSSLELGDSALYFCASSVGLAGRYEQYFGPGTRLTVT.

V and J are TRBV11-2 and TRBJ1-1; the D gene is possibly TRBD1 (6 bases). Trimming took 1 base from V and 6 from J, leaving 9 bases between them. The CDR3 totals 13 residues. In germline, CDR1 is SGHAT, CDR2 FQNNGV. Here the CDR3 DNA reads TGTGCCAGCAGCTTAGGACAGGTAGCTGAAGCTTTCTTT. It codes for CASSLGQVAEAFF.